These T cell receptor beta chains were read from a single sample in a study of CD8+CD57+ T cells in acquired aplastic anemia. Each CDR3 protein is one row after TCRdb ran MiXCR on the reads. The sample records 250,000 to 300,000 distinct CDR3 sequences, 50% to 70% being singletons. The source material was sorted CD4+, CD8+, or CD8+CD57+ T cells (not recorded which) from PBMCs. The receptor source for this set is a human donor with severe aplastic anemia or a healthy control (not recorded which). Both conserved end residues are part of each CDR3. A D gene is named only where the DNA matches it firmly. For some rows the clone size is stated as once, few or many, or as a class when expanded; others skip it.

D	size	V	J	CDR3	DNA
TRBD2	once	TRBV11-2	TRBJ2-5	CASSLRGGLETQYF	TGTGCCAGCAGCTTGCGGGGGGGCCTCGAGACCCAGTACTTC
TRBD1	many	TRBV7-2	TRBJ1-3	CASSFVPGQGISGNTIYF	TGTGCCAGCAGCTTTGTCCCGGGACAGGGGATCTCTGGAAACACCATATATTTT
TRBD1	-	TRBV19	TRBJ1-6	CASSTWDREFSPLHF	TGTGCCAGTAGTACCTGGGACAGGGAATTTTCACCCCTCCACTTT
-	once	TRBV7-3	TRBJ1-6	CASSTTGNNSPLHF	TGTGCCAGCAGCACTACAGGGAATAACTCACCCCTCCACTTT
-	many	TRBV2	TRBJ1-1	CASSESGGTEAFF	TGTGCCAGCAGTGAGTCGGGTGGGACTGAAGCTTTCTTT
TRBD2	-	TRBV7-2	TRBJ2-5	CASSLTGGARETQYF	TGTGCCAGCAGCCTCACCGGGGGGGCTCGGGAGACCCAGTACTTC
TRBD2	-	TRBV2	TRBJ2-1	CATSAPREGSYEQFF	TGTGCCACCAGTGCGCCGCGGGAGGGTTCTTATGAGCAGTTCTTC
TRBD2	-	TRBV7-8	TRBJ2-7	CASSSPSTSGRPYEQYF	TGTGCCAGCAGCTCTCCTTCGACTAGCGGGCGCCCCTACGAGCAGTACTTC
TRBD1	-	TRBV29-1	TRBJ1-5	CSSWTGFFDQPRHF	TGCAGCTCATGGACAGGGTTTTTCGATCAGCCCCGGCATTTT
-	many	TRBV19	TRBJ1-1	CASSIVPRLGRDTEAFF	TGTGCCAGTAGTATCGTTCCCCGGCTGGGTCGGGACACTGAAGCTTTCTTT
-	-	TRBV7-9	TRBJ2-7	CASSLVSPYEQYF	TGTGCCAGCAGCTTAGTGAGTCCTTACGAGCAGTACTTC
-	many	TRBV7-8	TRBJ1-1	CASSPDLLFEAFF	TGTGCCAGCAGCCCGGACCTACTGTTTGAAGCTTTCTTT
-	-	TRBV7-2	TRBJ2-7	CARSLGQDEQYF	TGTGCCAGAAGCTTAGGGCAAGACGAGCAGTACTTC
-	-	TRBV7-7	TRBJ2-1	CASSLEGGSSSYNEQFF	TGTGCTAGCAGCTTAGAGGGGGGCAGTAGCTCCTACAATGAGCAGTTCTTC
-	many	TRBV7-8	TRBJ2-7	CASSGTQGQFYEQYF	TGTGCCAGCAGCGGAACACAGGGTCAGTTCTACGAGCAGTACTTC
-	-	TRBV7-8	TRBJ1-2	CASSFSRDNIYGYTF	TGTGCCAGCAGCTTTAGCCGGGACAATATCTATGGCTACACCTTC
-	many	TRBV12-3/TRBV12-4	TRBJ1-2	CASSLFLGGYGYTF	TGTGCCAGCAGCTTATTTTTGGGGGGGTATGGCTACACCTTC
-	-	TRBV27	TRBJ2-6	CASSLSRPGVGANVLTF	TGTGCCAGCAGTTTATCGAGGCCGGGGGTTGGGGCTAACGTCCTGACTTTC
-	once	TRBV10-3	TRBJ2-1	CATEPGPNNEQFF	TGTGCCACCGAGCCGGGGCCAAACAATGAGCAGTTCTTC
TRBD1	many	TRBV20-1	TRBJ1-2	CSPGRTGGYGYTF	TGCAGTCCGGGGAGGACAGGGGGTTATGGCTACACCTTC
-	many	TRBV5-6	TRBJ2-2	CASSWSSTGELFF	TGTGCCAGCAGCTGGTCTAGTACCGGGGAGCTGTTTTTT
-	-	TRBV20-1	TRBJ2-3	CSATHTDFTDTQYF	TGCAGTGCTACCCACACGGACTTTACAGATACGCAGTATTTT
-	once	TRBV7-9	TRBJ1-1	CASSVSGTANTEAFF	TGCGCCAGCAGCGTCTCCGGGACGGCGAACACTGAAGCTTTCTTT
TRBD1	-	TRBV24-1	TRBJ2-5	CATSDRTGLGETQYF	TGTGCCACCAGTGATCGGACAGGGTTGGGGGAGACCCAGTACTTC
-	-	TRBV5-5	TRBJ2-5	CASSPPAVETQYF	TGTGCCAGCAGCCCCCCCGCTGTGGAGACCCAGTACTTC
-	-	TRBV5-1	TRBJ2-1	CASSLAPGNEQFF	TGCGCCAGCAGCTTGGCGCCAGGGAATGAGCAGTTCTTC
TRBD2	many	TRBV11-3	TRBJ2-1	CASSWTSTVNEQFF	TGTGCCAGCAGCTGGACTAGTACGGTCAATGAGCAGTTCTTC
-	once	TRBV2	TRBJ1-1	CASSEDRPEAFF	TGTGCCAGCAGTGAAGACAGGCCAGAAGCTTTCTTT
TRBD1	-	TRBV28	TRBJ2-7	CTCTRDRGSYEQYF	TGTACCTGCACCAGGGACAGGGGCTCCTACGAGCAGTACTTC
-	many	TRBV3-1	TRBJ2-2	CASSQDIGPSRELFF	TGTGCCAGCAGCCAAGATATTGGGCCTTCGCGGGAGCTGTTTTTT
-	-	TRBV4-1	TRBJ1-1	CASSHGDGGAFF	TGCGCCAGCAGCCATGGGGACGGGGGAGCTTTCTTT
-	-	TRBV5-1	TRBJ1-4	CASSLEGGYNEKLFF	TGCGCCAGCAGCTTGGAAGGGGGATATAATGAAAAACTGTTTTTT
-	many	TRBV7-2	TRBJ2-2	CASSHGELFF	TGTGCCAGCAGTCACGGGGAGCTGTTTTTT
-	once	TRBV7-2	TRBJ2-3	CASSPDGQSTDTQYF	TGTGCCAGCAGCCCGGACGGGCAGAGCACAGATACGCAGTATTTT
-	-	TRBV7-3	TRBJ2-2	CASSLGHFGTANTGELFF	TGTGCCAGCAGCTTAGGTCACTTCGGGACTGCGAACACCGGGGAGCTGTTTTTT